Below, one T cell receptor (beta chain) is given with its context. This sample was included in a study of cytomegalovirus exposure and HLA in healthy donors. The PCR ran on 60 Vbeta and 13 Jbeta primers. Profiled with immunoSEQ multiplex PCR; TCRdb holds only in-frame clones, not every one. The table records about 140,000 clones, approximately 80% of them present only once. The source material was PBMCs. This clonotype originated in a woman aged 40 to 50 in good health and CMV-seronegative.

Written as DNA, the CDR3 is TGTGCCAGCAGCGTAGGCGGGAGGTTGGACAGTCAGTACTTC. Residues: CASSVGGRLDSQYF. J is TRBJ2-4 and V is TRBV9; 8 nucleotides agree with TRBD2. Trimming at V came to 0 bases and at J to 12 bases, leaving 8 bases not matched to a gene. The CDR3 has 14 residues. Per germline, CDR1 SGDLS and CDR2 YYNGEE.